The T cell receptor beta chain under discussion was sequenced for a study of blood T cells in healthy people across ages. Then a second PCR, running roughly 7 to 11 cycles, was carried out with a sample-barcoded 5' primer and a J-beta primer mix. Each TCR beta cDNA got a 12-nucleotide random molecular identifier. TCRdb processed the 5' RACE reads anew with MiXCR; each CDR3 protein has one entry. The sample lists 800,000 or so distinct CDR3 sequences, approximately 25% occurring once. Trimming left V 0 bases short and J 1 base short, with 6 bases between. The germline V gene has CDR1 MNHEY and CDR2 SMNVEV (reference sequence). The CDR3 extends over 14 amino acids. The total RNA that was extracted per sample amounted to at least 5 micrograms. This same sample was also taken into another study, of T cells of mothers and their children.

This chain links TRBV27 with TRBJ1-1; D remains unclear. Sequenced input: blood. The receptor comes from a boy under 18 in good health. The CDR3 loop is CASSLSASNTEAFF. The CDR3 DNA reads as TGTGCCAGCAGTTTATCAGCCTCGAACACTGAAGCTTTCTTT.